Presented here are 27 T cell receptor beta chains from one specimen sequenced in a study of chemoradiotherapy in HPV16-positive cancers. Generated by immunoSEQ multiplex PCR, the TCRdb table keeps only in-frame clones and is missing some. The sample records 20,000 to 25,000 clones, about 90% being singletons. The starting material was blood, obtained from a patient who underwent chemoradiotherapy. These receptors were collected from a human donor with HPV-associated anogenital cancer.

The J gene is TRBJ2-2, the V gene TRBV2; 7 nucleotides agree with TRBD1. This CDR3 comprises 15 residues. Trimming cost V 4 bases and J 0 bases; bases outside gene matches: 2. Germline CDR1 is SNHLY and CDR2 is FYNNEI. The CDR3 is CASSGQGANTGELFF. Here the CDR3 DNA reads TGTGCCAGCAGTGGACAGGGAGCGAACACCGGGGAGCTGTTTTTT.

This chain joins TRBV5-4 and TRBJ1-3, with D tentatively TRBD1 (5 bases). V shed 1 base and J shed 2 bases, with 7 bases lying between them. This CDR3 is built from 14 residues. CDR1 and CDR2 from the germline V gene are SGHNT and YYREEE (reference sequence). This CDR3 reads CASSLWGTGNTIYF. CDR3 bases: TGTGCCAGCAGCTTGTGGGGGACTGGAAACACCATATATTTT.

This clone occurred once. The chain joins TRBV5-6 to TRBJ1-6; no clear D. Germline V lookup: CDR1 SGHDT, CDR2 YYEEEE. Between the trimmed V and J ends, which lost 3 bases and 3 bases, there was a span of 16 bases. This CDR3 comprises 17 residues. This chain's CDR3 is CASSSRRTQFYNSPLHF. CDR3 bases: TGTGCCAGCAGCTCCAGACGGACCCAATTCTATAATTCACCCCTCCACTTT.

The CDR3 spells CAWSVTKSSYNEQFF. CDR3 DNA: TGTGCCTGGAGTGTAACCAAGAGCTCCTACAATGAGCAGTTCTTC. The chain uses TRBV30 and TRBJ2-1; D unresolved. The CDR3 extends over 15 amino acids. Germline values: CDR1 GTSNPN, CDR2 SVGIG (reference sequence). V gave up 0 bases and J gave up 0 bases, with 9 bases separating them.

The chain uses TRBV7-6 and TRBJ2-7, with TRBD1 matching over 8 bases. The germline V gene encodes CDR1 SGHVS and CDR2 FNYEAQ. Losses at the gene ends were 5 bases for V and 2 bases for J; bases not matched to a gene: 11. The length of the CDR3 is 16 residues. The CDR3 loop is CASSPSRTGLTYEQYF. The CDR3 bases are TGTGCCAGCAGCCCTAGCCGGACAGGGCTAACCTACGAGCAGTACTTC. Full variable domain (outside the CDR3, taken from reference TRBV7-6 and TRBJ2-7): GAGVSQSPRYKVTKRGQDVALRCDPISGHVSLYWYRQALGQGPEFLTYFNYEAQQDKSGLPNDRFSAERPEGSISTLTIQRTEQRDSAMYRCASSPSRTGLTYEQYFGPGTRLTVT.

Worth noting for this clone: One end of the junction varies from germline; a read error may be responsible. The rearrangement uses TRBV7-8 and TRBJ1-1; possibly TRBD1 for D (6 bases). The germline V gene has CDR1 SGHVS and CDR2 FQNEAQ. The CDR3 spans 13 residues. CDR3 region: CASSLVRDTKAFF. The CDR3, as DNA: TGTGCCAGCAGCTTAGTCCGGGACACTAAAGCTTTCTTT.

V usage is TRBV19 and J usage is TRBJ2-3; TRBD2 is a possible D gene (7 bases). CDR1 is LNHDA, CDR2 SQIVND, per germline (reference sequence). The CDR3 loop spans 15 amino acids. V lost 4 bases, J lost 5 bases, and 16 bases lay in between. CDR3 in DNA: TGTGCCAGTAGTACTTGGGGGGGCGCGGGAGATACGCAGTATTTT. Protein: CASSTWGGAGDTQYF.

This clone was observed once. The gene calls are TRBV10-1 and TRBJ1-6; D gene unclear. The germline V and J ends were trimmed by 3 bases and 0 bases, with 12 bases remaining between them. Germline V lookup: CDR1 WNHNN, CDR2 SYGVQD (reference sequence). The CDR3 is 17 amino acids. CDR3 bases: TGCGCCAGCAGTGAAGGATTTTCCAGCTCCTATAATTCACCCCTCCACTTT. This sequence encodes CASSEGFSSSYNSPLHF.

This sequence joins TRBV2 and TRBJ1-3; D unclear. Germline V gives CDR1 SNHLY, CDR2 FYNNEI. V was cut by 8 bases and J by 0 bases, with 5 bases left in between. This CDR3 contains 12 residues. CDR3 sequence reads: CASEGSGNTIYF. The CDR3 nucleotides are TGTGCCAGCGAGGGCTCTGGAAACACCATATATTTT.

This clone came up a few times. V usage is TRBV5-4 and J usage is TRBJ2-3; 10 bases line up with TRBD2. The CDR3 consists of 16 residues. V lost 5 bases and J lost 2; bases outside the gene matches: 8. CDR1 is SGHNT, CDR2 YYREEE, per germline (reference sequence). The CDR3 here is CASSLAGGHSTDTQYF. The CDR3 nucleotides read TGTGCCAGCAGTTTAGCGGGGGGACACTCCACAGATACGCAGTATTTT.

The rearrangement links TRBV6-4 to TRBJ2-2; D perhaps matches TRBD2 (5 bases). This CDR3 contains 14 residues. Germline values: CDR1 MRHNA, CDR2 SNTAGT. Trimming took off 5 bases at V and 2 bases at J, with 9 bases between the two ends. DNA for the CDR3: TGTGCCAGCAGTCCCGGGATAAACACCGGGGAGCTGTTTTTT. This translates into CASSPGINTGELFF.

J is TRBJ2-3 and V is TRBV5-6; 9 bases are shared with TRBD2. Germline CDR1 is SGHDT and CDR2 is YYEEEE. V lost 4 bases and J lost 2; bases outside the gene matches: 8. The CDR3 loop spans 16 amino acids. The CDR3 DNA follows: TGTGCCAGCAGCGCACCGGGACTAGCTGTCACAGATACGCAGTATTTT. Its protein product is CASSAPGLAVTDTQYF.

The chain carries TRBV9 and TRBJ1-4; 7 positions agree with TRBD1. Per germline, CDR1 SGDLS and CDR2 YYNGEE. With 3 bases clipped from V and 4 bases from J, the junction kept 9 bases outside the gene matches. This CDR3 spans 16 amino acids. DNA of the CDR3: TGTGCCAGCAGCGCTACGCGGGGACAGCTTAATGAAAAACTGTTTTTT. Translated, it gives CASSATRGQLNEKLFF.

This clone was seen only a few times. The chain is built from TRBV7-9 and TRBJ1-2; a weak D match, TRBD1 (6 bases). V was shortened by 1 base and J by 3 bases, with 9 bases between the two germline ends. CDR1 is SEHNR and CDR2 is FQNEAQ in the germline V gene (reference sequence). The CDR3 extends over 14 amino acids. The CDR3 is CASSLGPGDYGYTF. CDR3 DNA sequence: TGTGCCAGCAGCTTAGGCCCAGGGGACTATGGCTACACCTTC.

The chain combines TRBV27 with TRBJ1-6, with 8 bases lining up with TRBD1. V was clipped by 4 bases and J by 7 bases; unmatched bases: 6. Germline loops: CDR1 MNHEY, CDR2 SMNVEV (reference sequence). The CDR3 contains 15 residues. CDR3 DNA: TGTGCCAGCAGTTACGGACAGGGACCGAATTCACCCCTCCACTTT. Translating it yields CASSYGQGPNSPLHF.

This chain joins TRBV5-8 and TRBJ2-5; 8 bases agree with TRBD1. With V trimmed by 4 bases and J by 0 bases, 8 bases remained unmatched. CDR1 SGHTS and CDR2 YDEGEE come from the germline V gene. This CDR3 spans 16 amino acids. Written as DNA, the CDR3 is TGTGCCAGCAGCCTGGGACAGGACTCGTACCAAGAGACCCAGTACTTC. Its translation is CASSLGQDSYQETQYF.

J is TRBJ1-6 and V is TRBV5-8, with D possibly TRBD1 on 5 matching bases. The CDR3 has 13 amino acids. The V end was cut by 7 bases, the J end by 6 bases, with 11 bases between. Germline CDR1 reads SGHTS; CDR2 reads YDEGEE. This chain's CDR3 is CASLRGSNSPLHF. As DNA, the CDR3 is TGTGCCAGCTTGAGGGGATCTAATTCACCCCTCCACTTT.

This rearrangement joins TRBV30 to TRBJ2-1; 10 nucleotides match TRBD1. The germline gives CDR1 GTSNPN, CDR2 SVGIG (reference sequence). J was trimmed by 3 bases and V by 3 bases; bases with no gene match: 11. The CDR3 length is 17 residues. The DNA for the CDR3 is TGTGCCTGGAGGACCTCATTGGGACAGGGGAACTACAATGAGCAGTTCTTC. This translates into CAWRTSLGQGNYNEQFF.

The V gene is TRBV6-5, the J gene TRBJ2-5; TRBD2 agrees at 10 bases. Germline CDR1 reads MNHEY; CDR2 reads SVGAGI. CDR3 length: 16 residues. J lost 0 bases, V lost 0 bases, and 1 base had no gene match. The DNA of the CDR3 is TGTGCCAGCAGTTACTCGCTAGCGGGGGACCAAGAGACCCAGTACTTC. It specifies CASSYSLAGDQETQYF.

The chain is built from TRBV19 and TRBJ1-2; 7 nucleotides align to TRBD1. The length of the CDR3 is 14 residues. Germline CDR1 and CDR2: LNHDA and SQIVND (reference sequence). V lost 2 bases to trimming and J lost 7 bases; unmatched junction nucleotides: 7. As DNA, the CDR3 is TGTGCCAGTAGTATATCCACAGGGGAGGGTGGCTACACCTTC. Translated, it gives CASSISTGEGGYTF.

This clone has just one count. CDR3: CASSVDHTSGYGYTF. The DNA for the CDR3 is TGTGCCAGCAGCGTCGACCACACGTCGGGCTATGGCTACACCTTC. The chain combines TRBV9 with TRBJ1-2; D not resolved. V gave up 2 bases and J gave up 4 bases, with 15 bases separating them. The CDR3 extends over 15 amino acids. The germline CDR1 and CDR2 sequences are SGDLS and YYNGEE.

CDR3 residues: CASSLELGGGRAVRTEAFF. CDR3 nucleotide sequence: TGCGCCAGCAGCTTGGAGTTAGGGGGAGGCCGTGCCGTTCGTACTGAAGCTTTCTTT. The chain combines TRBV5-1 with TRBJ1-1, with D possibly TRBD1 on 6 matching bases. CDR1 SGHRS and CDR2 YFSETQ come from the germline V gene. The CDR3 spans 19 residues. With 0 bases removed from V and 5 bases from J, the gap between germline ends came to 26 bases.

The chain combines TRBV5-1 with TRBJ2-5; TRBD2 aligns across 15 bases. There are 19 residues in the CDR3. V lost 4 bases to trimming and J lost 6 bases; unmatched junction nucleotides: 16. The germline V gene has CDR1 SGHRS and CDR2 YFSETQ. DNA for the CDR3: TGCGCCAGCAGCCCAAACGTCGGGACTAGCGGGGGGATGGGGAAGACCCAGTACTTC. Translation gives CASSPNVGTSGGMGKTQYF.

This chain connects TRBV4-1 to TRBJ1-1; D not certain. Germline CDR1 is MGHRA and CDR2 is YSYEKL. The V end lost 0 bases, the J end lost 7 bases, and 15 bases lay between the germline ends. CDR3 length equals 15 residues. DNA for the CDR3: TGCGCCAGCAGCCAAGAAGAAGACAAACGAAATGAAGCTTTCTTT. Translated: CASSQEEDKRNEAFF.

The chain employs TRBV19 and TRBJ2-3; D perhaps matches TRBD2 (5 bases). CDR3 length: 14 amino acids. Trimming took off 5 bases at V and 5 bases at J, with 14 bases between the two ends. In germline, CDR1 is LNHDA, CDR2 SQIVND (reference sequence). The CDR3 protein is CASSAPNAGDTQYF. For the CDR3, the DNA is TGTGCCAGTAGTGCCCCCAACGCGGGAGATACGCAGTATTTT.

The chain has TRBV5-8 and TRBJ1-2; 7 bases agree with TRBD1. The CDR3 contains 13 residues. Germline assignment: CDR1 SGHTS and CDR2 YDEGEE. V lost 3 bases, J lost 4 bases, and 3 bases stayed unmatched. The DNA for the CDR3 is TGTGCCAGCAGCTCACAGGGGACCTATGGCTACACCTTC. Translated: CASSSQGTYGYTF.

The chain is built from TRBV7-2 and TRBJ1-1; TRBD1 matches 8 bases. In germline, CDR1 is SGHTA, CDR2 FQGNSA. V trimming: 5 bases; J trimming: 5 bases; junction bases outside the gene matches: 10. The CDR3 has 15 residues. The DNA for the CDR3 is TGTGCCAGCAGCACCGGACAGGGCCTAGGGACTGAAGCTTTCTTT. Its translation: CASSTGQGLGTEAFF.